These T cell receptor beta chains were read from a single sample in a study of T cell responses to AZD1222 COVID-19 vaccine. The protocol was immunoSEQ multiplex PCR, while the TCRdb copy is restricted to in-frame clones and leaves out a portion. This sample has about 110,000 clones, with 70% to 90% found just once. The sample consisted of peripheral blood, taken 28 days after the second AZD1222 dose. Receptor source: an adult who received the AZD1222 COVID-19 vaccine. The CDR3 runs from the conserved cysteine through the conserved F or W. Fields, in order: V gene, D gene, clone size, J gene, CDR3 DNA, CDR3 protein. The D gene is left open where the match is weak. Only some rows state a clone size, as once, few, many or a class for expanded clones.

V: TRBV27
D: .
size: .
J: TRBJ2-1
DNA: TGTGCCAGCAGTTTCCTAGACCTCAATGAGCAGTTCTTC
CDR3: CASSFLDLNEQFF

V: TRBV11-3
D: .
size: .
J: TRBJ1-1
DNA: TGTGCCAGCAGCTTAATCAGCAGGAACACTGAAGCTTTCTTT
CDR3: CASSLISRNTEAFF

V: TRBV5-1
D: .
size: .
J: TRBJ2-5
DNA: TGCGCCAGCAGATCCGGGTCTGGGGAGACCCAGTACTTC
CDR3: CASRSGSGETQYF

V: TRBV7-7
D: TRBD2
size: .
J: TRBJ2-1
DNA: TGTGCCAGCAGCTTAGAGCGGGGCTCCTACAATGAGCAGTTCTTC
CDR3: CASSLERGSYNEQFF

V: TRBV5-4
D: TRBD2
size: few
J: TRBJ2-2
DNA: TGTGCCGGGGGGGGTCCCGGGGAGCTGTTTTTT
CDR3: CAGGGPGELFF

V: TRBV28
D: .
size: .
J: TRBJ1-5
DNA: TGTGCCAGCAGTTTATGGGTAGGTTATCAGCCCCAGCATTTT
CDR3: CASSLWVGYQPQHF

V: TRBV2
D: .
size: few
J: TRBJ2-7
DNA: TGTGCCGTAGGGGGGGCGGCCTACGAGCAGTACTTC
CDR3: CAVGGAAYEQYF

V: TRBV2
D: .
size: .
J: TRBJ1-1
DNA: TGTGCCAGCAGTGAGACAGGAGGTTGGGGCACTGAAGCTTTCTTT
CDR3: CASSETGGWGTEAFF

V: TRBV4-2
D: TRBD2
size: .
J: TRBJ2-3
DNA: TGTGCCAGCAGCCAAGAGGCGACAGGACTAGCGGCTAGCACAGATACGCAGTATTTT
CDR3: CASSQEATGLAASTDTQYF

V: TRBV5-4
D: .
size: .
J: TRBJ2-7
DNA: TGTGCCAGCAGCCCGAACGGGTACTTTTACGAGCAGTACTTC
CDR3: CASSPNGYFYEQYF

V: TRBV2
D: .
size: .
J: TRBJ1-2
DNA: TGTGCCAGCAGTGAATATTTGAGGGCCCCAAACTTCTATGGCTACACCTTC
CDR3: CASSEYLRAPNFYGYTF

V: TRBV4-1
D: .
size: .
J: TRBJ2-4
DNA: TGCGCCACCTCGCCGGTGGAGGGCAAAAACATTCAGTACTTC
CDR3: CATSPVEGKNIQYF

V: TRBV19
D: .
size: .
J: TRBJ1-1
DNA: TGTGCCAGTAGTATATACCGCGGGCGGAACACTGAAGCTTTCTTT
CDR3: CASSIYRGRNTEAFF

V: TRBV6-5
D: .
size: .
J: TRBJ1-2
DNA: TGTGCCAGCAGTTACTCGGCCAGCCCCGGTTTTGCTGGCTACACCTTC
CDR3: CASSYSASPGFAGYTF

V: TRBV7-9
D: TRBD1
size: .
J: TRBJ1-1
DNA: TGTGCCAGCAGCTTAGGATCAGGGGGAACGATGAACACTGAAGCTTTCTTT
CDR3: CASSLGSGGTMNTEAFF

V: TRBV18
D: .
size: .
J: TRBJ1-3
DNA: TGTGCCAGCTCACCAAGCTCAACGTACTCTGGAAACACCATATATTTT
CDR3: CASSPSSTYSGNTIYF

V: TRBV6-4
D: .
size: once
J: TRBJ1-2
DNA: TGTGCCAGCAATCAAGGGTCGGGTGACTATGGCTACACCTTC
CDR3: CASNQGSGDYGYTF

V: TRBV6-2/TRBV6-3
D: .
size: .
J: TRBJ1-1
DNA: TGTGCCAGCAGCGGGTTCACAGGGCGATCAGCTTTCTTT
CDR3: CASSGFTGRSAFF

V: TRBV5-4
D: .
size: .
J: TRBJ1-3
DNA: TGTGCCAGCAGCCAAGGTCACATATCCTCTGGAAACACCATATATTTT
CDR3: CASSQGHISSGNTIYF

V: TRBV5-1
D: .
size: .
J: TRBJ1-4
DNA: TGCGCCATCATTGGGGCTGAAAAACTGTTTTTT
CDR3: CAIIGAEKLFF